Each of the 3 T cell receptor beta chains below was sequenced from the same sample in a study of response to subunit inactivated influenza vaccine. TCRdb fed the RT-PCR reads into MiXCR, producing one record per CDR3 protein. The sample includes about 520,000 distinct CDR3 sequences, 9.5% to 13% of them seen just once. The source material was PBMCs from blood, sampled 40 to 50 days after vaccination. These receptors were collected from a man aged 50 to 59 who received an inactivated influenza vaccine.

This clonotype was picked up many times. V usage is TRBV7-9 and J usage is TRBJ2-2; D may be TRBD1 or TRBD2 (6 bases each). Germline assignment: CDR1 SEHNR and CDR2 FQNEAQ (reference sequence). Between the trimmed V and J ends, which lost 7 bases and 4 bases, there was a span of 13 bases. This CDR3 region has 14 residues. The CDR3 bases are TGTGCCAGCACCAAGGGGGGCGGCACCGGGGAGCTGTTTTTT. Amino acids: CASTKGGGTGELFF.

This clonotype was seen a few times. CDR3 residues: CASSSTGQGGTEAFF. CDR3 coding DNA: TGTGCCAGCAGCTCCACGGGACAGGGGGGCACTGAAGCTTTCTTT. This chain joins TRBV7-9 and TRBJ1-1, with 11 bases lining up with TRBD1. V trimming: 4 bases; J trimming: 4 bases; junction bases outside the gene matches: 5. Germline V gene lookup returns CDR1 SEHNR and CDR2 FQNEAQ (reference sequence). The CDR3 spans 15 residues.

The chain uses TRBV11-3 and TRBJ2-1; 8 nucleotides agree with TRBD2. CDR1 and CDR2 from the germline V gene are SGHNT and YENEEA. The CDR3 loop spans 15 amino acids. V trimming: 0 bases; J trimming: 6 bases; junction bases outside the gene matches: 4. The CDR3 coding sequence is TGTGCCAGCAGCTTAGAAGCGGGAGTGTCCAATGAGCAGTTCTTC. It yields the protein CASSLEAGVSNEQFF.